This T cell receptor beta chain is from a study of CD8 T cells in Susac syndrome. V lost 7 bases and J lost 4, with 22 bases in between. The CDR3 is 16 residues long. Germline V gives CDR1 SQVTM, CDR2 ANQGSEA. Random hexamers primed reverse transcription of about 0.45 to 1 ug RNA. TCRdb processed the immunoSEQ multiplex PCR reads anew with MiXCR; each CDR3 protein has one entry. Of about 120,000 distinct CDR3 sequences listed, approximately 90% are singletons. This clonotype was seen just once. This clonotype was sampled from a human donor in good health. Sequences were obtained from CD8+ T cells from PBMCs. The J gene is TRBJ2-2, the V gene TRBV29-1; possibly TRBD1 for D (8 bases). This CDR3 reads CSGHRGEGIGTGELFF. CDR3 DNA sequence: TGCAGCGGCCACAGGGGGGAGGGTATTGGCACCGGGGAGCTGTTTTTT.